One and the same sample provided the 17 T cell receptor beta chains below, sequenced in a study of CD8 T cells in Susac syndrome. RNA amounts of 0.5 to 1 ug underwent reverse transcription with random hexamers. A single record per CDR3 protein comes from TCRdb applying MiXCR to the immunoSEQ multiplex PCR reads. The data contain about 150,000 distinct CDR3 sequences, around 95% of them seen just once; the ten biggest clones take up about 0.15%. Material for sequencing was CD8+ T cells from PBMCs. The receptors derive from a human donor with multiple sclerosis.

The V and J genes are TRBV3-1 and TRBJ2-2; 8 nucleotides agree with TRBD2. The CDR3 totals 16 residues. The germline V gene encodes CDR1 LGHDT and CDR2 YNNKEL (reference sequence). The junction had 9 bases not matched to a gene; V was cut back by 8 bases and J by 1 base. CDR3 residues: CASEEGSGENTGELFF. The CDR3 DNA is TGTGCCAGCGAGGAGGGTAGCGGGGAGAACACCGGGGAGCTGTTTTTT. The full variable domain, completed using reference TRBV3-1 and TRBJ2-2, is DTAVSQTPKYLVTQMGNDKSIKCEQNLGHDTMYWYKQDSKKFLKIMFSYNNKELIINETVPNRFSPKSPDKAHLNLHINSLELGDSAVYFCASEEGSGENTGELFFGEGSRLTVL.

CDR3 protein: CASSPRTDNTGELFF. The CDR3, as DNA: TGTGCCAGCAGCCCCCGGACAGATAACACCGGGGAGCTGTTTTTT. The V gene is TRBV3-1, the J gene TRBJ2-2, with a possible D match to TRBD1 (6 bases). Trimming shortened V by 4 bases and J by 2 bases, and 11 bases separated the two germline ends. This CDR3 region has 15 residues. Looked up from germline, CDR1 is LGHDT and CDR2 is YNNKEL (reference sequence).

The J gene is TRBJ2-1, the V gene TRBV7-9; D is possibly TRBD2 (6 bases). There are 15 residues in the CDR3. Deletions cut 3 bases from V and 1 base from J, with 10 bases between. Germline V gene sequence: CDR1 SEHNR, CDR2 FQNEAQ (reference sequence). Here the CDR3 DNA reads TGTGCCAGCAGCTTCTCGCGGGGTTCCTACAATGAGCAGTTCTTC. Protein: CASSFSRGSYNEQFF.

The rearrangement joins TRBV6-5 to TRBJ1-2; D is perhaps TRBD1 (5 bases). This CDR3 region has 12 residues. Trimming left V 4 bases short and J 8 bases short, with 11 bases between. CDR1 and CDR2 from the germline V gene are MNHEY and SVGAGI. This CDR3 is CASSSWQGGYTF. The CDR3 bases are TGTGCCAGCAGTTCCTGGCAGGGAGGCTACACCTTC.

The chain employs TRBV29-1 and TRBJ2-7; D call uncertain. The CDR3 has 11 residues. Trimming took 7 bases from V and 3 from J, leaving 10 bases between them. Germline loops: CDR1 SQVTM, CDR2 ANQGSEA. The CDR3 bases are TGCAGCGGGGTCTTTGACTACGAGCAGTACTTC. Its translation is CSGVFDYEQYF.

This chain connects TRBV9 to TRBJ1-5, with D tentatively TRBD1 (6 bases). Germline CDR1 is SGDLS and CDR2 is YYNGEE. V lost 3 bases and J 4 bases, leaving 11 bases between the germline ends. CDR3 length equals 14 residues. This CDR3 is CASSGGGTNQPQHF. Here the CDR3 DNA reads TGTGCCAGCAGCGGAGGGGGGACTAATCAGCCCCAGCATTTT. The variable domain in full, with the rest retrieved from reference TRBV9 and TRBJ1-5, is DSGVTQTPKHLITATGQRVTLRCSPRSGDLSVYWYQQSLDQGLQFLIQYYNGEERAKGNILERFSAQQFPDLHSELNLSSLELGDSALYFCASSGGGTNQPQHFGDGTRLSIL.

This chain links TRBV27 with TRBJ1-4, with 7 positions matching TRBD1. CDR1 is MNHEY, CDR2 SMNVEV, per germline (reference sequence). There are 12 residues in the CDR3. Losses at the gene ends were 10 bases for V and 8 bases for J; bases not matched to a gene: 7. The CDR3 protein is CATRGVSEKLFF. The CDR3 nucleotides are TGTGCCACCAGGGGGGTTTCGGAAAAACTGTTTTTT.

The chain carries TRBV20-1 and TRBJ2-2; D assignment may be TRBD1 or TRBD2 (5 bases each). The V and J ends lost 3 bases and 8 bases respectively, with 13 bases between them. The CDR3 is 13 amino acids. Germline CDR1 DFQATT, CDR2 SNEGSKA (reference sequence). CDR3 in amino acids: CSARGPGTGELFF. CDR3 sequence (DNA): TGCAGTGCTAGGGGACCCGGTACTGGGGAGCTGTTTTTT.

The chain employs TRBV20-1 and TRBJ2-3, with D possibly being TRBD1 (6 bases). Trimming took 6 bases from V and 5 from J, leaving 15 bases between them. Germline V gives CDR1 DFQATT, CDR2 SNEGSKA (reference sequence). The CDR3 spans 13 residues. This chain's CDR3 is CSAPDQGGDTQYF. CDR3 nucleotides: TGCAGTGCCCCGGACCAAGGGGGAGATACGCAGTATTTT.

This sequence joins TRBV30 and TRBJ2-1, with D uncertain. V was cut by 6 bases and J by 0 bases, with 18 bases left in between. Germline V gene sequence: CDR1 GTSNPN, CDR2 SVGIG (reference sequence). The CDR3 is 16 residues long. The CDR3 protein is CACNPIRAPSYNEQFF. CDR3 bases: TGTGCCTGTAACCCCATCCGGGCCCCCTCCTACAATGAGCAGTTCTTC.

The rearrangement joins TRBV15 to TRBJ2-1, with D tentatively TRBD2 (6 bases). This CDR3 is 17 amino acids long. Deletions cut 0 bases from V and 7 bases from J, with 19 bases between. From germline, CDR1 is LNHNV and CDR2 YYDKDF (reference sequence). The CDR3, as DNA: TGTGCCACCAGCAGAGATCGGGTGGGGGGAGTTGGGAATGAGCAGTTCTTC. Its translation is CATSRDRVGGVGNEQFF.

The V and J genes are TRBV5-6 and TRBJ1-1; D perhaps matches TRBD1 (5 bases). CDR1 and CDR2 (germline): SGHDT, YYEEEE. Trimming stripped 4 bases from V and 5 bases from J, with 15 bases between. This CDR3 has 14 amino acids. DNA of the CDR3: TGTGCCAGCAGCAGAGGGACTACCAATACTGAAGCTTTCTTT. This codes for CASSRGTTNTEAFF.

This chain uses TRBV9 with TRBJ2-3, with D perhaps assigned TRBD1 or TRBD2 (6 bases each). This CDR3 region has 17 residues. V was cut by 4 bases and J by 1 base, with 19 bases left in between. CDR1 SGDLS and CDR2 YYNGEE come from the germline V gene. CDR3 sequence (DNA): TGTGCCAGCAGCCCCGAGGGGGGACTCGGCGGCACAGATACGCAGTATTTT. This encodes CASSPEGGLGGTDTQYF.

This chain connects TRBV9 to TRBJ2-3, with a possible D match to TRBD2 (5 bases). The V and J ends lost 4 bases and 0 bases respectively, with 12 bases between them. From germline, CDR1 is SGDLS and CDR2 YYNGEE. This CDR3 has 15 residues. This CDR3 is CASSPGVASTDTQYF. The CDR3 DNA reads TGTGCCAGCAGCCCCGGGGTAGCGAGCACAGATACGCAGTATTTT.

The chain couples TRBV27 to TRBJ1-5; no clear D. The CDR3 runs to 14 residues. CDR1 is MNHEY, CDR2 SMNVEV, per germline (reference sequence). The ends were cut back, 2 bases at V and 1 base at J, with 6 bases in the middle. This CDR3 is CASSLKDSNQPQHF. DNA for the CDR3: TGTGCCAGCAGTTTAAAGGACAGCAATCAGCCCCAGCATTTT.

This chain joins TRBV15 and TRBJ2-7; TRBD2 matches 15 bases. The V segment lost 5 bases and the J segment 2 bases; nucleotides outside the gene matches: 4. Germline-derived CDR1 and CDR2 are LNHNV and YYDKDF (reference sequence). The CDR3 has 16 amino acids. The CDR3 sequence: CATSVGTSGGTYEQYF. In nucleotides, the CDR3 is TGTGCCACCAGCGTCGGGACTAGCGGGGGGACCTACGAGCAGTACTTC.

The chain joins TRBV19 to TRBJ2-7, with D hard to call. CDR1 is LNHDA, CDR2 SQIVND, per germline (reference sequence). The CDR3 loop spans 14 amino acids. Trimming removed 8 bases from V and 2 bases from J, with 16 bases in between. The CDR3 DNA sequence: TGTGCCAGTTCTCCCGGGTCTCCCGCCTACGAGCAGTACTTC. This translates into CASSPGSPAYEQYF.